The rows below give T cell receptor beta chains drawn from one sample of a study of beta chain features in type 1 diabetes. This table comes from immunoSEQ multiplex PCR, and its TCRdb copy is limited to in-frame clones, with some not included. The sample lists a few hundred thousand clones, approximately 13% occurring once. The sample taken for sequencing was naive CD4+ T cells from blood. These receptors were taken from a woman under 30 with type 1 diabetes. Both conserved end residues are part of each CDR3. The D gene is left open where the match is weak. Clone size is shown for a subset of rows, as once, few, many or a class of expanded clone.

clone size: few; V gene: TRBV20-1; D gene: .; J gene: TRBJ2-7; CDR3 DNA: TGCAGTGCTAGGGACTACCACCAATGGCACTTC; CDR3 protein: CSARDYHQWHF
clone size: .; V gene: TRBV9; D gene: TRBD1; J gene: TRBJ2-2; CDR3 DNA: TGTGCCAGCAGCGTTTTGGGACAGGGGAACACCGGGGAGCTGTTTTTT; CDR3 protein: CASSVLGQGNTGELFF
clone size: few; V gene: TRBV11-2; D gene: .; J gene: TRBJ2-4; CDR3 DNA: TGTGCCAGCAGCTCCCTGTCGGGGGAGCTAGCCAAAAACATTCAGTACTTC; CDR3 protein: CASSSLSGELAKNIQYF
clone size: few; V gene: TRBV28; D gene: TRBD1; J gene: TRBJ2-7; CDR3 DNA: TGTGCCAGCAGTTTATGGAAAACAGGGGGCTACGAGCAGTACTTC; CDR3 protein: CASSLWKTGGYEQYF
clone size: .; V gene: TRBV5-4; D gene: TRBD2; J gene: TRBJ2-1; CDR3 DNA: TGTGCCAGCAGCTTGGCCCGGTCTAGCGGGTCCTCCTACAATGAGCAGTTCTTC; CDR3 protein: CASSLARSSGSSYNEQFF
clone size: .; V gene: TRBV5-1; D gene: .; J gene: TRBJ1-1; CDR3 DNA: TGCGCCAGCAGCTTGCAGGGCCCGACTGAAGCTTTCTTT; CDR3 protein: CASSLQGPTEAFF
clone size: .; V gene: TRBV15; D gene: .; J gene: TRBJ1-1; CDR3 DNA: TGTGCCACCAGCAGAGGTAACATGAACACTGAAGCTTTCTTT; CDR3 protein: CATSRGNMNTEAFF
clone size: few; V gene: TRBV18; D gene: .; J gene: TRBJ1-1; CDR3 DNA: TGTGCCAGCTCACCGGGACATGTTCGGTCTGAAGCTTTCTTT; CDR3 protein: CASSPGHVRSEAFF
clone size: few; V gene: TRBV28; D gene: .; J gene: TRBJ1-5; CDR3 DNA: TGTGCCAGCAGAAACTTTGGTCAGCCCCAGCATTTT; CDR3 protein: CASRNFGQPQHF
clone size: .; V gene: TRBV9; D gene: .; J gene: TRBJ2-7; CDR3 DNA: TGTGCCAGCAGCGTAGGCGGGCAGGGGATATACGAGCAGTACTTC; CDR3 protein: CASSVGGQGIYEQYF
clone size: few; V gene: TRBV7-9; D gene: TRBD1; J gene: TRBJ1-1; CDR3 DNA: TGTGCCAGCAGCTTCACAGGGGCTGGCACTGAAGCTTTCTTT; CDR3 protein: CASSFTGAGTEAFF
clone size: few; V gene: TRBV5-1; D gene: TRBD2; J gene: TRBJ2-1; CDR3 DNA: TGCGCCAGCAGCTTGAGCGGGACCTACAATGAGCAGTTCTTC; CDR3 protein: CASSLSGTYNEQFF
clone size: .; V gene: TRBV7-2; D gene: TRBD2; J gene: TRBJ2-2; CDR3 DNA: TGTGCCAGCAGCCCCCAGCGGGATGGCGGGGAGCTGTTTTTT; CDR3 protein: CASSPQRDGGELFF
clone size: few; V gene: TRBV2; D gene: TRBD1; J gene: TRBJ1-2; CDR3 DNA: TGTGCCAGCAGGGACTCCGGGACAGGGTGGCACTACACCTTC; CDR3 protein: CASRDSGTGWHYTF
clone size: .; V gene: TRBV4-3; D gene: TRBD2; J gene: TRBJ2-4; CDR3 DNA: TGCGCCAGCAGCCAAGAACCTAGCGGGGCCATAGCCAAAAACATTCAGTACTTC; CDR3 protein: CASSQEPSGAIAKNIQYF
clone size: .; V gene: TRBV5-4; D gene: .; J gene: TRBJ2-1; CDR3 DNA: TGTGCCAGCAGCCTTACAGATCATGGTGAGCAGTTCTTC; CDR3 protein: CASSLTDHGEQFF
clone size: .; V gene: TRBV4-3; D gene: .; J gene: TRBJ2-2; CDR3 DNA: TGCGCCAGCAGCCAAGGGCGGGACCTAGGCGCCGGGGAGCTGTTTTTT; CDR3 protein: CASSQGRDLGAGELFF
clone size: few; V gene: TRBV10-3; D gene: TRBD2; J gene: TRBJ2-3; CDR3 DNA: TGTGCCATCAGACCGGTGACTAGCAACACAGATACGCAGTATTTT; CDR3 protein: CAIRPVTSNTDTQYF
clone size: .; V gene: TRBV4-2; D gene: .; J gene: TRBJ1-1; CDR3 DNA: TGTGCCAGCAGCCAAGGGGGCAGGGAGAACACTGAAGCTTTCTTT; CDR3 protein: CASSQGGRENTEAFF
clone size: .; V gene: TRBV9; D gene: .; J gene: TRBJ2-1; CDR3 DNA: TGTGCCAGCAGCCCCCAGGGACAAAACTACAATGAGCAGTTCTTC; CDR3 protein: CASSPQGQNYNEQFF